This record concerns one TCR beta chain sequence. The data stem from a study of blood T cell repertoires in COVID-19. The method was immunoSEQ multiplex PCR; TCRdb's version includes in-frame clones alone and lacks a portion of them. The table shows some 350,000 clones, with around nine tenths occurring only once. The CDR3 has 18 residues. The germline gives CDR1 SEHNR, CDR2 FQNEAQ (reference sequence). Unmatched junction bases numbered 10, after V lost 5 bases and J lost 0 bases. The chain is built from TRBV7-9 and TRBJ2-3; 11 positions agree with TRBD2. The clonotype was recovered from a woman aged 18-29 years who had recovered from COVID-19. The sample taken for sequencing was peripheral blood. CDR3 nucleotide sequence: TGTGCCAGCAGCCCGGTTTCGGGACTAGCGGTTAGCACAGATACGCAGTATTTT. Residues: CASSPVSGLAVSTDTQYF. The entire variable domain, with the rest obtained from reference TRBV7-9 and TRBJ2-3, is as follows: DTGVSQNPRHKITKRGQNVTFRCDPISEHNRLYWYRQTLGQGPEFLTYFQNEAQLEKSRLLSDRFSAERPKGSFSTLEIQRTEQGDSAMYLCASSPVSGLAVSTDTQYFGPGTRLTVL.